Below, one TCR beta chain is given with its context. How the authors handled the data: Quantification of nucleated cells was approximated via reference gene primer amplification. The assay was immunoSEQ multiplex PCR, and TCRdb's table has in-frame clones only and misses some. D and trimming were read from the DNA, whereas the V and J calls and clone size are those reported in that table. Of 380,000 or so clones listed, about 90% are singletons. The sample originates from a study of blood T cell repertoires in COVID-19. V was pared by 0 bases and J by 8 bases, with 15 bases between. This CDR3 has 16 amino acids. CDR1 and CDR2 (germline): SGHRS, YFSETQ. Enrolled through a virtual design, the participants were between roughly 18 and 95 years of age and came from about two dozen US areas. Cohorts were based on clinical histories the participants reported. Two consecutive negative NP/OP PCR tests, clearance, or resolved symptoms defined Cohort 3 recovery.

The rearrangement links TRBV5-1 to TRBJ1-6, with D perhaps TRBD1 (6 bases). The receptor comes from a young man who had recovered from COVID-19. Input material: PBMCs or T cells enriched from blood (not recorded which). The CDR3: CASSLGPTGIDSPLHF. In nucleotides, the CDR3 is TGCGCCAGCAGCTTGGGACCTACAGGGATTGATTCACCCCTCCACTTT.